A single T cell receptor (beta chain) is shown here with its context. Its antigen is undetermined. Time point reported: cycle 4 day 1 (C4D1), after five to seven weeks of nivolumab. Every one of the patients relapsed after autologous stem cell transplantation (brentuximab vedotin exposure was variable). These data are taken from a study of PD-1 blockade in classical Hodgkin lymphoma. Study-wide points: Healthy donors reportedly exceeded newly diagnosed patients in baseline TCR diversity. Patients starting nivolumab less than 1 year after ASCT had lower diversity and were excluded from later analyses. Underlying causes for the observed repertoire differences were not defined, possibly disease activity or prior therapy.

V gave up 0 bases and J gave up 6 bases; unmatched junction bases: 10. The CDR3 has 17 residues. The germline gives CDR1 LNHDA, CDR2 SQIVND (reference sequence). Assay used: immunoSEQ multiplex PCR; TCRdb lists only in-frame clones, some missing. The sample consists of over 75,000 clones, about nine tenths of them appearing once. The specimen comprised peripheral blood mononuclear cells (PBMCs), sampled before the fourth cycle of nivolumab. The chain has TRBV19 and TRBJ2-2, with 7 bases that match TRBD1. The origin of this receptor is a human donor with classical Hodgkin lymphoma. The CDR3 loop is CASSIDLNRGRSGELFF. Here the CDR3 DNA reads TGTGCCAGTAGTATAGATCTAAACAGGGGAAGATCCGGGGAGCTGTTTTTT.